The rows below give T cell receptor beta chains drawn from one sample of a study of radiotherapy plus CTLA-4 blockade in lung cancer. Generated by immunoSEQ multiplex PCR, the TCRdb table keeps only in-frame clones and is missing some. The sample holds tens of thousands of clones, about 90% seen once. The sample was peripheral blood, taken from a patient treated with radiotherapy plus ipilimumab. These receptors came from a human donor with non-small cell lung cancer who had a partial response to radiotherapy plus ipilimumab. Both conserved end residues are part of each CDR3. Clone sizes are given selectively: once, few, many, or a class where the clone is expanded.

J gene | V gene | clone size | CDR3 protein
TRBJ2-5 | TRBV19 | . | CASSIIGQGGETQYF
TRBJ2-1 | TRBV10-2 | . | CASSESGKASGRYNEQFF
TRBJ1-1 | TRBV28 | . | CASSYRGMGNTEAFF
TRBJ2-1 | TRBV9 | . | CASSVRLAGVVEQFF
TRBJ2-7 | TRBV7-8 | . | CASSPLAGGLVYEQYF
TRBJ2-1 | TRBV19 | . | CASSPEGQVQFF
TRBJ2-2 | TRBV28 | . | CASSSDTGELFF
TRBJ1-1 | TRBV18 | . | CASSPSQGRVDTEAFF
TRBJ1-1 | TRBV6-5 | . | CASSVRAENTEAFF
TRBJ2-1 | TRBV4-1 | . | CASSQPGFGEQFF
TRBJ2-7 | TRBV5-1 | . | CASSLSGGYGEQYF
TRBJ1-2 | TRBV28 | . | CATRTVSNYGYTF
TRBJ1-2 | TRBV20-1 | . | CSATPDFGYTF
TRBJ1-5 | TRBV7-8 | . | CASSLYQGTGAEGNQPQHF
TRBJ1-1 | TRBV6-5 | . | CASSRGPGGAFF
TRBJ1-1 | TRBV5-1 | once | CASSPRGRDTEAFF
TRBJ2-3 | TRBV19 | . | CASSLWGLADSRDTQYF